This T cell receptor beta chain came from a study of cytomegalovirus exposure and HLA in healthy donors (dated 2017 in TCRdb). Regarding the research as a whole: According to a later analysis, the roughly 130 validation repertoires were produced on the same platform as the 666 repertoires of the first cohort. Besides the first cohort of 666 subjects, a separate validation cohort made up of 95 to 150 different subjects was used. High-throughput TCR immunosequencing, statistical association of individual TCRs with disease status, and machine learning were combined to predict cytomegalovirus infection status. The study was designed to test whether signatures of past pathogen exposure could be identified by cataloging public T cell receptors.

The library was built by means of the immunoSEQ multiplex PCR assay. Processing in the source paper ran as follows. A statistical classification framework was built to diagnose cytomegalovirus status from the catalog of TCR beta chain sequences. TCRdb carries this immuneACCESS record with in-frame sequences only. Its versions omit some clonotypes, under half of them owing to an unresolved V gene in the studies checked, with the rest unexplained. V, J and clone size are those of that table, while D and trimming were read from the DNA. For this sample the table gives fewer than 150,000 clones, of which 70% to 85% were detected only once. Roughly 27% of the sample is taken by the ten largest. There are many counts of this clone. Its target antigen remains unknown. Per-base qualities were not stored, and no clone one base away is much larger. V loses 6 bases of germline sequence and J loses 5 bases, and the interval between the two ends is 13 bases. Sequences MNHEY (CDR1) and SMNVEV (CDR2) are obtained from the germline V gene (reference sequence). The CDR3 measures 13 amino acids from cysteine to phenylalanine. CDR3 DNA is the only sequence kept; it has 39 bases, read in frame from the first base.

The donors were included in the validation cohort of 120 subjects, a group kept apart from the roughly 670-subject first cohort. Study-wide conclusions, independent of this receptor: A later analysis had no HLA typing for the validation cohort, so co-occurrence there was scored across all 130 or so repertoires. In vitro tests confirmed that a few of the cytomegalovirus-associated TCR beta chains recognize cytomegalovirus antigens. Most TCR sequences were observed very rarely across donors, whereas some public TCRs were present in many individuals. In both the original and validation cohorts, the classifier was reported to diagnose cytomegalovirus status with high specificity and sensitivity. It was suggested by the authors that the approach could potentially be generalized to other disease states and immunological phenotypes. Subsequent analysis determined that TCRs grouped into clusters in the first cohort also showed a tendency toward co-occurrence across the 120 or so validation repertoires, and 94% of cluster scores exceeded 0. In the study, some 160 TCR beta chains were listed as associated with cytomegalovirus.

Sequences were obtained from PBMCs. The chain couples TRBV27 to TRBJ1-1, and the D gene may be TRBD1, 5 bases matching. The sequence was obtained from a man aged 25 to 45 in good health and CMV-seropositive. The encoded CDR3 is CASRPGGFTEAFF. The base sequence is TGTGCCAGCAGGCCCGGGGGTTTTACTGAAGCTTTCTTT.